This is a list of T cell receptor beta chains from one sample in a study of cytomegalovirus exposure and HLA in healthy donors. Data came from immunoSEQ multiplex PCR; TCRdb stores just in-frame clones and leaves some out. Found here are around 190,000 clones, 60% to 80% of them singletons; the top ten hold 2.9%. What was sequenced was PBMCs. The receptors shown here come from a woman aged 25 to 39 in good health and CMV-seronegative. Both conserved end residues are part of each CDR3. The D gene is left open where the match is weak. Only part of the rows carry a size: once, few, many, or a class if the clone is expanded.

v_gene: TRBV6-1
j_gene: TRBJ1-2
abundance: NA
d_gene: NA
CDR3nt: TGTGCCAGCACTCCCCTTGGCAGGCTTTCCTATGGCTACACCTTC
CDR3aa: CASTPLGRLSYGYTF

v_gene: TRBV30
j_gene: TRBJ1-3
abundance: once
d_gene: TRBD1
CDR3nt: TGTGCCTGGACAAATCGGACTTCAGGGGGAGGAAACACCATATATTTT
CDR3aa: CAWTNRTSGGGNTIYF

v_gene: TRBV6-5
j_gene: TRBJ2-7
abundance: NA
d_gene: NA
CDR3nt: TGTGCCAGCAAGGGGCGACACGCCTACGAGCAGTACTTC
CDR3aa: CASKGRHAYEQYF

v_gene: TRBV6-4
j_gene: TRBJ1-2
abundance: NA
d_gene: NA
CDR3nt: TGTGCCAGCAGTGATCCCCCCGTAGGAGCAGACGGCTACACCTTC
CDR3aa: CASSDPPVGADGYTF

v_gene: TRBV14
j_gene: TRBJ1-1
abundance: NA
d_gene: NA
CDR3nt: TGTGCCAGCAGCCAAGGTTGGGGGGTAGAAGCTTTCTTT
CDR3aa: CASSQGWGVEAFF

v_gene: TRBV19
j_gene: TRBJ1-5
abundance: NA
d_gene: TRBD1
CDR3nt: TGTGCCAGTAGTTCGCGGACAGGGGTCCAGCCCCAGCATTTT
CDR3aa: CASSSRTGVQPQHF

v_gene: TRBV10-3
j_gene: TRBJ2-7
abundance: NA
d_gene: TRBD2
CDR3nt: TGTGCCATCAGTCTAGCGGGGGGCTTCTACGAGCAGTACTTC
CDR3aa: CAISLAGGFYEQYF

v_gene: TRBV19
j_gene: TRBJ1-1
abundance: NA
d_gene: TRBD1
CDR3nt: TGTGCCAGTAACTACAGGGGTGACACTGAAGCTTTCTTT
CDR3aa: CASNYRGDTEAFF

v_gene: TRBV4-1
j_gene: TRBJ2-5
abundance: NA
d_gene: TRBD2
CDR3nt: TGCGCCAGCAGCTTTCGACTAGCGTGGGAAGAGACCCAGTACTTC
CDR3aa: CASSFRLAWEETQYF

v_gene: TRBV18
j_gene: TRBJ2-7
abundance: NA
d_gene: TRBD2
CDR3nt: TGTGCCAGCTCACGTCCCGGGACTAGCGCCCACTACGAGCAGTACTTC
CDR3aa: CASSRPGTSAHYEQYF

v_gene: TRBV6-5
j_gene: TRBJ2-3
abundance: NA
d_gene: NA
CDR3nt: TGTGCCAGCAGTAACAGGATTTCGGTGGCGCAGTATTTT
CDR3aa: CASSNRISVAQYF

v_gene: TRBV7-9
j_gene: TRBJ2-7
abundance: few
d_gene: NA
CDR3nt: TGTGCCAGCAGAGTGGACAGTACCTACGAGCAGTACTTC
CDR3aa: CASRVDSTYEQYF

v_gene: TRBV30
j_gene: TRBJ2-5
abundance: NA
d_gene: TRBD2
CDR3nt: TGTGCCTGGAGGACTAGCGGACACCAAGAGACCCAGTACTTC
CDR3aa: CAWRTSGHQETQYF

v_gene: TRBV6-5
j_gene: TRBJ1-5
abundance: NA
d_gene: TRBD1
CDR3nt: TGTGCCAGCAGCCCCGCAGGGACAGGGAATCAGCCCCAGCATTTT
CDR3aa: CASSPAGTGNQPQHF

v_gene: TRBV30
j_gene: TRBJ1-2
abundance: NA
d_gene: TRBD1
CDR3nt: TGTGCCTGGAGCTCGGGAGGGGGCCTATGGGGCTACACCTTC
CDR3aa: CAWSSGGGLWGYTF

v_gene: TRBV29-1
j_gene: TRBJ2-7
abundance: NA
d_gene: NA
CDR3nt: TGCAGCGTTCACAGGGGGGGCGAGCAGTACTTC
CDR3aa: CSVHRGGEQYF

v_gene: TRBV19
j_gene: TRBJ1-5
abundance: NA
d_gene: NA
CDR3nt: TGTGCCAGTAGTATAGACAGGTGGCAGGATCAGCCCCAGCATTTT
CDR3aa: CASSIDRWQDQPQHF

v_gene: TRBV29-1
j_gene: TRBJ2-7
abundance: NA
d_gene: TRBD1
CDR3nt: TGCAGCGGGGGACAGCGACAAAACGAGCAGTACTTC
CDR3aa: CSGGQRQNEQYF

v_gene: TRBV15
j_gene: TRBJ1-2
abundance: NA
d_gene: NA
CDR3nt: TGTGCCACCAGCAGAGGCAACAGGACGCCCCGGAGCTACACCTTC
CDR3aa: CATSRGNRTPRSYTF

v_gene: TRBV18
j_gene: TRBJ1-2
abundance: NA
d_gene: NA
CDR3nt: TGTGCCAGCTCACCATCTCGGACAGCCTATGGCTACACCTTC
CDR3aa: CASSPSRTAYGYTF

v_gene: TRBV10-3
j_gene: TRBJ1-6
abundance: NA
d_gene: NA
CDR3nt: TGTGCCATCAGCAAGGACAGCCCCATGGATTCACCCCTCCACTTT
CDR3aa: CAISKDSPMDSPLHF

v_gene: TRBV30
j_gene: TRBJ1-1
abundance: NA
d_gene: TRBD1
CDR3nt: TGTGCCTGGAGTGTACACAGGGGAACTGAAGCTTTCTTT
CDR3aa: CAWSVHRGTEAFF

v_gene: TRBV29-1
j_gene: TRBJ2-5
abundance: NA
d_gene: NA
CDR3nt: TGCAGCGGGCGACTATACCAAGAGACCCAGTACTTC
CDR3aa: CSGRLYQETQYF

v_gene: TRBV9
j_gene: TRBJ2-7
abundance: NA
d_gene: NA
CDR3nt: TGTGCCAGCAGCGTAGGGGGGGATTCCTACGAGCAGTACTTC
CDR3aa: CASSVGGDSYEQYF

v_gene: TRBV7-2
j_gene: TRBJ2-7
abundance: few
d_gene: TRBD2
CDR3nt: TGTGCCAGCAGCTTAGGGCTAGCGGCCTACGAGCAGTACTTC
CDR3aa: CASSLGLAAYEQYF

v_gene: TRBV7-8
j_gene: TRBJ1-1
abundance: NA
d_gene: TRBD1
CDR3nt: TGTGCCAGCAGCTTAGCGGGACAGGGATGGCGGCGGACTGAAGCTTTCTTT
CDR3aa: CASSLAGQGWRRTEAFF

v_gene: TRBV4-1
j_gene: TRBJ2-7
abundance: NA
d_gene: NA
CDR3nt: TGCGCCAGCAGCCAAGATTATAGCGGACTCTCCTACGAGCAGTACTTC
CDR3aa: CASSQDYSGLSYEQYF

v_gene: TRBV28
j_gene: TRBJ2-7
abundance: NA
d_gene: NA
CDR3nt: TGTGCCAGCTCCTCGACAGCCTTTTGGGAGCAGTACTTC
CDR3aa: CASSSTAFWEQYF

v_gene: TRBV30
j_gene: TRBJ1-6
abundance: once
d_gene: NA
CDR3nt: TGTGCCTGGAGTGTAGCCGAAAATTCACCCCTCCACTTT
CDR3aa: CAWSVAENSPLHF

v_gene: TRBV20-1
j_gene: TRBJ2-7
abundance: NA
d_gene: NA
CDR3nt: TGCAGTGCTAGGCGCCTCTACGAGCAGTACTTC
CDR3aa: CSARRLYEQYF

v_gene: TRBV4-1
j_gene: TRBJ2-1
abundance: NA
d_gene: NA
CDR3nt: TGCGCCAGCAGCTATGGCGCGGAGACTTCGCAGTTCTTC
CDR3aa: CASSYGAETSQFF